This T cell receptor (beta chain) was captured by sequencing in a study of a mutant IDH1 vaccine in newly diagnosed glioma. The wider study: Vaccination was launched 4-6 weeks after radiotherapy alone, or with temozolomide cycles. Antecedent treatment encompassed radiotherapy, temozolomide, or their combination; the majority received both. Study outcomes and limitations: The authors found pseudoprogression apparently unrelated to changes in top peripheral T cell clonotypes.

V was cut by 2 bases and J by 3 bases, with 11 bases left in between. Germline assignment: CDR1 KGHSH and CDR2 LQKENI. The CDR3 contains 15 residues. Sequencing was performed with immunoSEQ multiplex PCR; in TCRdb, only in-frame clones are kept and a portion is missing. The sample holds fewer than 65,000 clones, over 70% seen once. In regard to this clone: Its specificity is not known.

Indicated time point: week 11, during vaccination. The content of each vaccine dose was 300 ug of mutant IDH1 20-mer peptide, and topical imiquimod accompanied it. The specimen comprised PBMCs, sampled from a glioma patient whose treatment included an IDH1 peptide vaccine. This TCR derives from a man aged 50 or older with glioma. The V and J genes are TRBV18 and TRBJ1-3, with D possibly being TRBD1 (6 bases). CDR3 loop: CASSPMAGDGNTIYF. The CDR3, as DNA: TGTGCCAGCTCACCAATGGCAGGGGATGGAAACACCATATATTTT.